The clone carrying this TCR beta chain has more than one count but fewer than ten. This sample stems from a study of T cells in localized non-small cell lung cancer. With 0 bases clipped from V and 5 bases from J, the junction kept 3 bases outside the gene matches. CDR3 length: 15 amino acids. The germline gives CDR1 SGHTS, CDR2 YDEGEE. The data were produced by immunoSEQ multiplex PCR, yet TCRdb's version contains in-frame clones alone and is incomplete. The table records 30,000 or so clones, roughly nine tenths of them present only once. This receptor was identified in a woman aged 40 to 75 with stage I lung adenocarcinoma. The genes are TRBV5-8 and TRBJ2-3; 10 bases are shared with TRBD1. Sequences were derived from peripheral blood, sampled before any cancer treatment. CDR3 nucleotides: TGTGCCAGCAGCTTGGGACAGGGGGCTCGAGATACGCAGTATTTT. Translation: CASSLGQGARDTQYF.